These T cell receptor beta chains were read from a single sample in a study of graft-versus-host responses after intestinal transplantation. Only in-frame clones appear in the TCRdb table, and some are missing; sequencing was by immunoSEQ multiplex PCR. Of about 11,000 clones listed, approximately 31% were seen once; the top ten hold 1.5% to 2%. Source: alloreactive CD4+ T cells from a mixed lymphocyte reaction culture, taken before transplantation. All receptors come from a human patient who was an organ donor for intestinal transplantation. CDR3s include the opening cysteine and the closing phenylalanine or tryptophan.

v_call	j_call	cdr3_aa
TRBV27	TRBJ2-5	CASSRGRRTQKETQYF
TRBV28	TRBJ1-1	CASSTWTGGVNTEAFF
TRBV15	TRBJ1-1	CATSRAPTAIDEAFF
TRBV5-1	TRBJ2-2	CASSRSTGELFF
TRBV5-1	TRBJ2-7	CASSLGWGVEQYF
TRBV7-9	TRBJ1-2	CASSLAGKTANYGYTF
TRBV5-4	TRBJ2-1	CASSLSAGSSYNEQFF
TRBV5-4	TRBJ2-3	CASSLAGGVTDTQYF
TRBV11-1	TRBJ2-3	CASSLSVTITDTQYF
TRBV9	TRBJ2-1	CASSSPGPGGNEQFF
TRBV18	TRBJ2-1	CASSPRASGGWGEQFF
TRBV4-1	TRBJ1-1	CASRRTGVKGSEAFF
TRBV7-2	TRBJ2-7	CASSLRGSLSYEQYF
TRBV11-2	TRBJ1-2	CASSSLTGGVGYGYTF
TRBV2	TRBJ2-7	CASRLQGYEQYF
TRBV4-1	TRBJ2-1	CASSHRLAGGYNEQFF
TRBV2	TRBJ1-6	CASRAGTGVSPLHF
TRBV27	TRBJ1-1	CASSLSRRQGTGLNTEAFF